These T cell receptor beta chains were read from a single sample in a study of T cells of healthy individuals. One entry per CDR3 protein results from TCRdb running MiXCR on the 5' RACE reads. The sample contains tens of thousands of distinct CDR3 sequences, roughly 15% of which appear only once. Source of these receptors: a human donor in good health. Each CDR3 is given with its conserved first and last residue. Each record gives: D gene, J gene, clone size, V gene, CDR3 protein, CDR3 DNA. The D gene is left open where the match is weak. Clone size is not always given. Where it is, it says once, few, many or a class for expanded clones.

- | TRBJ1-4 | many | TRBV20-1 | CSAGALNEKLFF | TGCAGTGCAGGGGCCCTTAATGAAAAACTGTTTTTT
TRBD2 | TRBJ2-7 | many | TRBV4-1 | CASSQGLAGYEQYF | TGCGCCAGCAGCCAAGGGCTAGCGGGGTACGAGCAGTACTTC
- | TRBJ2-2 | few | TRBV6-2/TRBV6-3 | CASSYSLASTGELFF | TGTGCCAGCAGTTACTCCCTAGCGAGCACCGGGGAGCTGTTTTTT
TRBD2 | TRBJ2-7 | few | TRBV4-1 | CASSQFSGRASYEQYF | TGCGCCAGCAGCCAATTCAGCGGGAGGGCCTCCTACGAGCAGTACTTC
- | TRBJ2-3 | many | TRBV10-3 | CAISETGRTDTQYF | TGTGCCATCAGTGAGACAGGGCGCACAGATACGCAGTATTTT
- | TRBJ1-1 | few | TRBV7-2 | CASSLLWNTEAFF | TGTGCCAGCAGCTTACTGTGGAACACTGAAGCTTTCTTT
- | TRBJ2-5 | - | TRBV2 | CASSRPPLVIETQYF | TGTGCCAGCAGCCGACCTCCACTAGTCATAGAGACCCAGTACTTC
- | TRBJ1-6 | many | TRBV13 | CASSEQSSYNSPLHF | TGTGCCAGCAGCGAGCAGAGCTCCTATAATTCACCCCTCCACTTT
- | TRBJ1-6 | - | TRBV6-5 | CASREGGAPLHF | TGTGCCAGCAGGGAAGGGGGGGCACCCCTCCACTTT
TRBD1 | TRBJ1-5 | many | TRBV20-1 | CSAQSYRGVGNQPQHF | TGCAGTGCTCAATCATACAGGGGCGTTGGCAATCAGCCCCAGCATTTT
TRBD1 | TRBJ2-6 | - | TRBV7-2 | CASSLRSSGQGTSGANVLTF | TGTGCCAGCAGCTTAAGATCATCCGGACAGGGGACCTCTGGGGCCAACGTCCTGACTTTC
TRBD2 | TRBJ2-2 | - | TRBV2 | CASIPSGTGTGELFF | TGTGCCAGCATTCCTAGCGGAACAGGCACCGGGGAGCTGTTTTTT
TRBD1 | TRBJ1-5 | - | TRBV20-1 | CSARGDRDQPQHF | TGCAGTGCTAGAGGTGACAGGGATCAGCCCCAGCATTTT
TRBD1 | TRBJ2-7 | - | TRBV11-3 | CASSAGQGIYEQYF | TGTGCCAGCAGCGCGGGACAGGGGATCTACGAGCAGTACTTC
TRBD2 | TRBJ2-5 | few | TRBV4-1 | CASSQEGVGGAGETQYF | TGCGCCAGCAGCCAAGAGGGTGTCGGGGGGGCCGGAGAGACCCAGTACTTC
- | TRBJ2-7 | many | TRBV6-2/TRBV6-3 | CASSQFVYEQYF | TGTGCCAGCAGTCAGTTTGTCTACGAGCAGTACTTC
TRBD1 | TRBJ1-5 | - | TRBV20-1 | CSARGGTGTLPQHF | TGCAGTGCTAGAGGCGGGACAGGGACTTTGCCCCAGCATTTT
TRBD2 | TRBJ2-2 | many | TRBV9 | CASSAATSGGPNTGELFF | TGTGCCAGCAGCGCGGCGACTAGCGGGGGGCCAAACACCGGGGAGCTGTTTTTT
- | TRBJ2-1 | many | TRBV29-1 | CSVLFYSYNEQFF | TGCAGCGTCCTCTTTTACAGTTACAATGAGCAGTTCTTC
TRBD2 | TRBJ2-3 | many | TRBV20-1 | CSARSQREVDTQYF | TGCAGTGCTAGATCACAGCGGGAGGTGGATACGCAGTATTTT
TRBD1 | TRBJ1-2 | few | TRBV5-1 | CASSSRDRGSNYGYTF | TGCGCCAGCAGCTCCCGGGACAGGGGGAGCAACTATGGCTACACCTTC
- | TRBJ2-1 | - | TRBV2 | CASSEQGTEQFF | TGTGCCAGCAGTGAGCAGGGAACTGAGCAGTTCTTC
TRBD1 | TRBJ2-1 | - | TRBV6-5 | CASSYTYRDRGLNEQFF | TGTGCCAGCAGTTACACCTACCGGGACAGGGGTCTCAATGAGCAGTTCTTC
- | TRBJ1-4 | many | TRBV2 | CASYDRSAEKLFF | TGTGCCAGCTATGACAGGTCCGCTGAAAAACTGTTTTTT
TRBD1 | TRBJ1-1 | - | TRBV7-9 | CASSPWTGDTEAFF | TGTGCCAGCAGCCCATGGACAGGGGACACTGAAGCTTTCTTT
TRBD2 | TRBJ2-2 | many | TRBV25-1 | CASSAAGGRTGELFF | TGTGCCAGCAGTGCGGCGGGAGGGCGGACCGGGGAGCTGTTTTTT
TRBD2 | TRBJ2-3 | - | TRBV5-1 | CASSLAVQGLGADTQYF | TGCGCCAGCAGCTTGGCGGTTCAAGGACTAGGGGCAGATACGCAGTATTTT
- | TRBJ2-5 | many | TRBV19 | CASSRQYQETQYF | TGTGCCAGTAGCCGACAGTACCAAGAGACCCAGTACTTC
TRBD1 | TRBJ1-6 | - | TRBV6-5 | CASSSAPNRGHSPLHF | TGTGCCAGCAGTTCAGCCCCAAACAGGGGCCATTCACCCCTCCACTTT
- | TRBJ2-1 | many | TRBV7-2 | CASSLDGTNYNEQFF | TGTGCCAGCAGCTTAGACGGGACAAATTACAATGAGCAGTTCTTC
- | TRBJ2-4 | few | TRBV5-1 | CASSGLGTLENIQYF | TGCGCCAGCAGCGGCCTTGGGACTCTTGAAAACATTCAGTACTTC
- | TRBJ2-5 | few | TRBV6-6 | CASSRDKQETQYF | TGTGCCAGCAGTCGTGACAAACAAGAGACCCAGTACTTC
TRBD1 | TRBJ2-7 | many | TRBV18 | CASSPQQGDAGEQYF | TGTGCCAGCTCACCACAGCAGGGGGACGCGGGCGAGCAGTACTTC
TRBD2 | TRBJ2-3 | many | TRBV20-1 | CSAVGGGGDTQYF | TGCAGTGCTGTCGGGGGGGGGGGCGATACGCAGTATTTT
- | TRBJ2-1 | many | TRBV20-1 | CSASLTSVNEQFF | TGCAGTGCTAGCCTGACTAGTGTGAATGAGCAGTTCTTC
TRBD1 | TRBJ2-1 | many | TRBV4-3 | CASSQSGTGFYNEQFF | TGCGCCAGCAGCCAATCCGGGACAGGGTTTTACAATGAGCAGTTCTTC
TRBD1 | TRBJ2-5 | few | TRBV20-1 | CSALNRGTPLKTQYF | TGCAGTGCTCTCAACAGGGGAACCCCTTTGAAGACCCAGTACTTC
TRBD1 | TRBJ1-4 | - | TRBV9 | CASSIRDSLNEKLFF | TGTGCCAGCAGCATCCGGGACAGTCTTAATGAAAAACTGTTTTTT
- | TRBJ2-3 | many | TRBV20-1 | CSARDTFRGADTQYF | TGCAGTGCTAGAGATACGTTCAGGGGTGCAGATACGCAGTATTTT
TRBD1 | TRBJ1-5 | - | TRBV2 | CASSDRTGDQPQHF | TGTGCCAGCAGTGACCGGACAGGGGACCAGCCCCAGCATTTT
- | TRBJ2-7 | many | TRBV14 | CASSQAGSSYEQYF | TGTGCCAGCAGCCAAGCCGGCAGCTCCTACGAGCAGTACTTC
- | TRBJ1-1 | few | TRBV12-3/TRBV12-4 | CASSLKIETEAFF | TGTGCCAGCAGTTTAAAAATCGAGACTGAAGCTTTCTTT
TRBD1 | TRBJ1-6 | - | TRBV7-8 | CASSLVQGGSSPLHF | TGTGCCAGCAGCTTAGTTCAGGGGGGGAGTTCACCCCTCCACTTT
TRBD1 | TRBJ2-2 | many | TRBV30 | CAWSVNRGPGELFF | TGTGCCTGGAGTGTAAACAGGGGGCCCGGGGAGCTGTTTTTT
- | TRBJ2-7 | - | TRBV20-1 | CSAIGNATVTYEQYF | TGCAGTGCCATAGGTAACGCGACAGTGACCTACGAGCAGTACTTC
- | TRBJ2-7 | many | TRBV6-1 | CASSENPAGTNEQYF | TGTGCCAGCAGTGAAAACCCGGCAGGAACGAACGAGCAGTACTTC
- | TRBJ1-2 | - | TRBV10-3 | CAISTGSLKYGYTF | TGTGCCATCAGTACCGGGAGTCTAAAGTATGGCTACACCTTC
- | TRBJ1-1 | many | TRBV7-9 | CATSGAENTEAFF | TGTGCCACCTCGGGGGCGGAGAACACTGAAGCTTTCTTT
- | TRBJ2-7 | few | TRBV5-1 | CASSLGTVYEQYF | TGCGCCAGCAGCTTAGGGACGGTCTACGAGCAGTACTTC